Detailed here is one T cell receptor beta chain. Antigen specificity is unknown. The CDR3 has 11 residues. The germline V gene has CDR1 SQVTM and CDR2 ANQGSEA. The ends lost 6 bases at V and 9 bases at J; junction bases unmatched: 5. The data are from a study of cytomegalovirus exposure and HLA in healthy donors. General observations from the study: Researchers catalogued roughly 170 TCR beta chains as cytomegalovirus-associated. HLA alleles were associated with 18,000 or so TCR beta sequences in a later analysis at 0.05 false discovery rate. The authors reported that TCR beta sequences could predict HLA-A and HLA-B alleles. These predictions were accurate for most subjects in the first cohort.

Donors sampled were nominally healthy, though unrecorded immune exposures were likely. The PCR was carried out with 60 Vbeta primers and 13 Jbeta primers. Profiled with immunoSEQ multiplex PCR; TCRdb holds only in-frame clones, not every one. There are fewer than 250,000 clones in the sample; 78% occur only once, and 3.8% lies in the top ten. Sequencing used PBMCs. The chain is built from TRBV29-1 and TRBJ1-1; the match to TRBD1 covers 9 bases. The source is a male donor in good health and CMV-seronegative. This CDR3 reads CSVATGGQAFF. CDR3 coding DNA: TGCAGCGTCGCCACAGGGGGCCAAGCTTTCTTT.